Listed below are T cell receptor beta chains from one sample, sequenced in a study of T cells in Graves' hyperthyroidism and ophthalmopathy. TCRdb independently ran MiXCR on the multiplex PCR reads; one entry per CDR3 protein. Among some 350,000 distinct CDR3 sequences listed, around 15% were seen once. The sequenced sample consisted of blood. These receptor sequences come from a woman aged 35 to 49 with Graves' ophthalmopathy. The CDR3 runs from the conserved cysteine through the conserved F or W. Each record gives: CDR3 DNA, CDR3 protein, J gene, V gene, D gene, clone size. The D gene is left open where the match is weak. Some rows have no size entry. The others give once, few or many, or a class for an expanded clone.

cdr3_nt: TGTGCCAGCAGTGAAGCAAATCAGGGGGTATCTGGGGCCAACGTCCTGACTTTC
cdr3_aa: CASSEANQGVSGANVLTF
j_call: TRBJ2-6
v_call: TRBV6-1
d_call: TRBD1
clone_size: many

cdr3_nt: TGTGCCAGCAGCTTAGTAAAAGGCTACGAGCAGTACTTC
cdr3_aa: CASSLVKGYEQYF
j_call: TRBJ2-7
v_call: TRBV11-2
d_call: -
clone_size: many

cdr3_nt: TGCAGTTCGAGGGGCGGCCAGCGGGGGGGCCTCGGAACCGGGGAGCTGTTTTTT
cdr3_aa: CSSRGGQRGGLGTGELFF
j_call: TRBJ2-2
v_call: TRBV20-1
d_call: TRBD2
clone_size: -

cdr3_nt: TGTGCCAACAGCGAAGACGGGGGAATTAACACCGGGGAGCTGTTTTTT
cdr3_aa: CANSEDGGINTGELFF
j_call: TRBJ2-2
v_call: TRBV2
d_call: -
clone_size: -

cdr3_nt: TGTGCCATCAGTGCGGGACAGGGTGTGAACACTGAAGCTTTCTTT
cdr3_aa: CAISAGQGVNTEAFF
j_call: TRBJ1-1
v_call: TRBV10-3
d_call: TRBD1
clone_size: many

cdr3_nt: TGTGCCAGCAGCTTACTCAAGCGGGGGCCCACAGATACGCAGTATTTT
cdr3_aa: CASSLLKRGPTDTQYF
j_call: TRBJ2-3
v_call: TRBV7-2
d_call: TRBD2
clone_size: many

cdr3_nt: TGTGCCAGCAGCCGTGCTATGCAGGCTAGCGGGAGGTACAATGAGCAGTTCTTC
cdr3_aa: CASSRAMQASGRYNEQFF
j_call: TRBJ2-1
v_call: TRBV7-9
d_call: TRBD2
clone_size: many

cdr3_nt: TGCAGTGCTAGCCACTTAGCCCGTCCAAATCTGTCCCGTTCACCCCTCCACTTT
cdr3_aa: CSASHLARPNLSRSPLHF
j_call: TRBJ1-6
v_call: TRBV20-1
d_call: -
clone_size: -

cdr3_nt: TGCAGCGTTTGGGACTCCCTCCCCCATGAGCAGTTCTTC
cdr3_aa: CSVWDSLPHEQFF
j_call: TRBJ2-1
v_call: TRBV29-1
d_call: -
clone_size: few

cdr3_nt: TGTGCCAGCAGCCGGCGGAGGAGGGCAGAGACCCAGTACTTC
cdr3_aa: CASSRRRRAETQYF
j_call: TRBJ2-5
v_call: TRBV3-1
d_call: -
clone_size: many

cdr3_nt: TGCAGTGCTAGAGCCGGACTTAACAATGAGCAGTTCTTC
cdr3_aa: CSARAGLNNEQFF
j_call: TRBJ2-1
v_call: TRBV20-1
d_call: -
clone_size: many

cdr3_nt: TGTGCCAGCAGGTCAGGGACAGGGACCTACGAGCAGTACTTC
cdr3_aa: CASRSGTGTYEQYF
j_call: TRBJ2-7
v_call: TRBV12-3/TRBV12-4
d_call: TRBD1
clone_size: few

cdr3_nt: TGTGCCAGCAGCTCCGGGACAGGGCTGACTGAAGCTTTCTTT
cdr3_aa: CASSSGTGLTEAFF
j_call: TRBJ1-1
v_call: TRBV11-1
d_call: TRBD1
clone_size: many

cdr3_nt: TGTGCCAGCAGCTTCGATCCCCCCAATTCACCCCTCCACTTT
cdr3_aa: CASSFDPPNSPLHF
j_call: TRBJ1-6
v_call: TRBV7-9
d_call: -
clone_size: many

cdr3_nt: TGTGCCAGCAGTTCCCTTGGACAGGCGAACACCGGGGAGCTGTTTTTT
cdr3_aa: CASSSLGQANTGELFF
j_call: TRBJ2-2
v_call: TRBV6-2/TRBV6-3
d_call: TRBD1
clone_size: many

cdr3_nt: TGTGCCAGCAGCCCGGCCCCACAGGGGGCTAAGAACGAGCAGTACTTC
cdr3_aa: CASSPAPQGAKNEQYF
j_call: TRBJ2-7
v_call: TRBV11-2
d_call: TRBD1
clone_size: -

cdr3_nt: TGTGCCAGCAGCCTTCAGGGACTAGCGGGAAGAGCCAAAAACATTCAGTACTTC
cdr3_aa: CASSLQGLAGRAKNIQYF
j_call: TRBJ2-4
v_call: TRBV5-6
d_call: TRBD2
clone_size: few

cdr3_nt: TGCGCCAGGAGCTTGAGCTCCTACGAGCAGTACTTC
cdr3_aa: CARSLSSYEQYF
j_call: TRBJ2-7
v_call: TRBV5-1
d_call: -
clone_size: -

cdr3_nt: TGTGCCAGCAGTTGGGCTACAGGGGCAGATACGCAGTATTTT
cdr3_aa: CASSWATGADTQYF
j_call: TRBJ2-3
v_call: TRBV12-3/TRBV12-4
d_call: TRBD1
clone_size: many

cdr3_nt: TGTGCCAGCAGCCCATACAACAGGGGGCGGAATGAAAAACTGTTTTTT
cdr3_aa: CASSPYNRGRNEKLFF
j_call: TRBJ1-4
v_call: TRBV7-3
d_call: TRBD1
clone_size: -

cdr3_nt: TGTGCCAGCAGCCTGACACTATCACCCTATGGCTACACCTTC
cdr3_aa: CASSLTLSPYGYTF
j_call: TRBJ1-2
v_call: TRBV28
d_call: -
clone_size: many

cdr3_nt: TGTGCCACCAGCCCCTTTAGCGCGAGAGGCACAGATACGCAGTATTTT
cdr3_aa: CATSPFSARGTDTQYF
j_call: TRBJ2-3
v_call: TRBV15
d_call: -
clone_size: many

cdr3_nt: TGTGCCAGCAGCTCAATTCCAGGGGGGCTCGTTGTTGAGCAGTTCTTC
cdr3_aa: CASSSIPGGLVVEQFF
j_call: TRBJ2-1
v_call: TRBV7-6
d_call: -
clone_size: few

cdr3_nt: TGCAGCGCGTCTATACTCCCGGGACACCCCAATGAGCAGTTCTTC
cdr3_aa: CSASILPGHPNEQFF
j_call: TRBJ2-1
v_call: TRBV29-1
d_call: -
clone_size: many

cdr3_nt: TGTGCCAGGACAGGGTGCGGCAAAAACATTCAGTACTTC
cdr3_aa: CARTGCGKNIQYF
j_call: TRBJ2-4
v_call: TRBV6-7
d_call: TRBD1
clone_size: -

cdr3_nt: TGTGCCAGCAGCTTGAGGGAGGCACACACCGGGGAGCTGTTTTTT
cdr3_aa: CASSLREAHTGELFF
j_call: TRBJ2-2
v_call: TRBV5-5
d_call: -
clone_size: few

cdr3_nt: TGTGCCAGCAGTTACGGGACTAGAGGTTATGAGCAGTTCTTC
cdr3_aa: CASSYGTRGYEQFF
j_call: TRBJ2-1
v_call: TRBV6-1
d_call: TRBD2
clone_size: many

cdr3_nt: TGTGCCAGCAGCTATCTAGCGGGGAGGGAGACCCAGTACTTC
cdr3_aa: CASSYLAGRETQYF
j_call: TRBJ2-5
v_call: TRBV7-8
d_call: TRBD2
clone_size: -

cdr3_nt: TGTGCCAGCAGCTTAAAAGGGGTCCCCGACGAGCAGTACTTC
cdr3_aa: CASSLKGVPDEQYF
j_call: TRBJ2-7
v_call: TRBV7-9
d_call: -
clone_size: few

cdr3_nt: TGCAGCGTGACCAGAACGGCGCAAGAGACCCAGTACTTC
cdr3_aa: CSVTRTAQETQYF
j_call: TRBJ2-5
v_call: TRBV29-1
d_call: -
clone_size: many

cdr3_nt: TGCGCCAGCAGCTTGGATGGGGTAGGGGAGCAGTTCTTC
cdr3_aa: CASSLDGVGEQFF
j_call: TRBJ2-1
v_call: TRBV5-1
d_call: -
clone_size: few

cdr3_nt: TGCAGCGTAAGGGAGTGGACGAGCACAGATACGCAGTATTTT
cdr3_aa: CSVREWTSTDTQYF
j_call: TRBJ2-3
v_call: TRBV29-1
d_call: -
clone_size: few

cdr3_nt: TGTGCCAGCAGCCCCCTTGCGCTGAGCTCCTACGAGCAGTACTTC
cdr3_aa: CASSPLALSSYEQYF
j_call: TRBJ2-7
v_call: TRBV6-1
d_call: -
clone_size: few

cdr3_nt: TGCAGTGCTGAGGCAGGGGAGTGGAGCACAGATACGCAGTATTTT
cdr3_aa: CSAEAGEWSTDTQYF
j_call: TRBJ2-3
v_call: TRBV20-1
d_call: -
clone_size: -

cdr3_nt: TGTGCCAGCTCACCACGAGAACAGCAAGACACTGAAGCTTTCTTT
cdr3_aa: CASSPREQQDTEAFF
j_call: TRBJ1-1
v_call: TRBV18
d_call: -
clone_size: many

cdr3_nt: TGTGCCAGCAGTACCTCTAGCGGAATAGCCAAAAACATTCAGTACTTC
cdr3_aa: CASSTSSGIAKNIQYF
j_call: TRBJ2-4
v_call: TRBV25-1
d_call: TRBD2
clone_size: few

cdr3_nt: TGCAGCGTTGCGAAGTTGTCAGGGGGCGCGAACTATGGCTACACCTTC
cdr3_aa: CSVAKLSGGANYGYTF
j_call: TRBJ1-2
v_call: TRBV29-1
d_call: TRBD1
clone_size: -

cdr3_nt: TGTGCCAGCAGCAGACAGGGGTTCACCCACGAGCAGTACTTC
cdr3_aa: CASSRQGFTHEQYF
j_call: TRBJ2-7
v_call: TRBV12-3/TRBV12-4
d_call: TRBD1
clone_size: many

cdr3_nt: TGTGCCAGCAGCCCCGGGCCCGGGGGCCCCCTTGGCTACACCTTC
cdr3_aa: CASSPGPGGPLGYTF
j_call: TRBJ1-2
v_call: TRBV7-2
d_call: -
clone_size: -

cdr3_nt: TGTGCCAGTATGATGGGACAGACGAACACTGAAGCTTTCTTT
cdr3_aa: CASMMGQTNTEAFF
j_call: TRBJ1-1
v_call: TRBV19
d_call: TRBD1
clone_size: many

cdr3_nt: TGTGCCAGCAGTGATACGGCCCAGGAGGGCTATGGCTACACCTTC
cdr3_aa: CASSDTAQEGYGYTF
j_call: TRBJ1-2
v_call: TRBV2
d_call: -
clone_size: many

cdr3_nt: TGTGCCAGCATTCCTAGCGGGGCTCAAGAGACCCAGTACTTC
cdr3_aa: CASIPSGAQETQYF
j_call: TRBJ2-5
v_call: TRBV12-3/TRBV12-4
d_call: TRBD2
clone_size: many

cdr3_nt: TGCGCCAGCAGTGAGTCGTGGGGGACGACCCTCTACAATGAGCAGTTCTTC
cdr3_aa: CASSESWGTTLYNEQFF
j_call: TRBJ2-1
v_call: TRBV10-2
d_call: -
clone_size: -

cdr3_nt: TGTGCCAGCAGCACGAGGACCCCAGGGTCGGGGTCACCCCTCCACTTT
cdr3_aa: CASSTRTPGSGSPLHF
j_call: TRBJ1-6
v_call: TRBV2
d_call: -
clone_size: many

cdr3_nt: TGTGCCAGCACTGAACGTAGGGCTAGCGGAAACTACGAGCAGTACTTC
cdr3_aa: CASTERRASGNYEQYF
j_call: TRBJ2-7
v_call: TRBV2
d_call: TRBD2
clone_size: many

cdr3_nt: TGTGCCATCAGTGCAGCCGGGGCCCTCCACTTT
cdr3_aa: CAISAAGALHF
j_call: TRBJ1-6
v_call: TRBV10-3
d_call: -
clone_size: -